Below, 12 T cell receptor beta chains from the same sample are listed, as sequenced in a study of blood T cell repertoires in COVID-19 (dated by TCRdb to about 2020). To prepare the library, the immunoSEQ multiplex PCR assay was applied. Sourced from immuneACCESS, this table was stored by TCRdb with only in-frame sequences that have V and J called. A share of the clones is absent; for the studies checked, an unresolved V gene accounts for under half, and the remainder has no known explanation. Across this sample there are approximately 230,000 clones, with about four fifths seen only once. Of the sample, over 7.5% falls within the top ten clones. Sequenced: peripheral blood. The receptors derive from an elderly man with acute or convalescent COVID-19.

The chain couples TRBV11-2 to TRBJ1-1, with D maybe TRBD1 (5 bases). The germline V and J ends were trimmed by 2 bases and 0 bases, with 10 bases remaining between them. CDR1 is SGHAT, CDR2 FQNNGV, per germline. The CDR3 has 15 amino acids. The CDR3: CASSLRGGMNTEAFF. The CDR3 nucleotides are TGTGCCAGCAGCTTACGCGGGGGAATGAACACTGAAGCTTTCTTT.

This clone appeared once. The J gene is TRBJ2-1, the V gene TRBV19; D not certain. The length of the CDR3 is 13 residues. The germline gives CDR1 LNHDA, CDR2 SQIVND (reference sequence). The V and J ends lost 0 bases and 7 bases respectively, with 7 bases between them. CDR3 coding DNA: TGTGCCAGTAGTATAGAACGAGGAAATGAGCAGTTCTTC. It translates to CASSIERGNEQFF.

The V and J genes are TRBV3-1 (or the pseudogene TRBV3-2) and TRBJ1-5, with TRBD1 matching over 7 bases. Germline V gives CDR1 LGHDT, CDR2 YNNKEL (reference sequence). This CDR3 contains 17 residues. V lost 2 bases to trimming and J lost 7 bases; unmatched junction nucleotides: 14. The CDR3 sequence: CASSQTPTGRIGQPQHF. CDR3 coding DNA: TGTGCCAGCAGCCAAACACCGACAGGGAGGATAGGACAGCCCCAGCATTTT.

In its sample, this clone was seen once. The CDR3, as DNA: TGTGCCAGCAGTCGAAGGACTAGCGGGTCGGACAATGAGCAGTTCTTC. Residues: CASSRRTSGSDNEQFF. The rearrangement uses TRBV6-6 and TRBJ2-1, with 11 bases matching TRBD2. Germline V gives CDR1 MNHNY, CDR2 SVGAGI (reference sequence). After removal of 5 bases from V and 5 bases from J, the junction contained 8 bases not matched to a gene. CDR3 length equals 16 residues.

The rearrangement links TRBV28 to TRBJ1-1; D gene uncertain. The ends were cut back, 6 bases at V and 5 bases at J, with 7 bases in the middle. This CDR3 has 11 amino acids. CDR1 is MDHEN, CDR2 SYDVKM, per germline. The CDR3 is CASSSWTEAFF. DNA of the CDR3: TGTGCCAGCAGCAGTTGGACTGAAGCTTTCTTT.

This chain links TRBV3-1 (or the pseudogene TRBV3-2) with TRBJ1-1, with 9 nucleotides matching TRBD1. Germline-derived CDR1 and CDR2 are LGHDT and YNNKEL (reference sequence). V was pared by 3 bases and J by 9 bases, with 5 bases of the junction left unmatched. The CDR3 runs 13 residues. The CDR3 here is CASSHLQGAQAFF. For the CDR3, the DNA is TGTGCCAGCAGCCATCTACAGGGGGCTCAAGCTTTCTTT.

The genes are TRBV9 and TRBJ1-4, with TRBD1 as a possible D gene (5 bases). Germline CDR1 is SGDLS and CDR2 is YYNGEE. The CDR3 has 17 residues. Trimming took off 4 bases at V and 4 bases at J, with 20 bases between the two ends. In nucleotides, the CDR3 is TGTGCCAGCAGCCCCACGGGGCGGGGCCTCTATAATGAAAAACTGTTTTTT. It encodes CASSPTGRGLYNEKLFF.

The genes are TRBV19 and TRBJ1-2; 8 positions agree with TRBD1. From germline, CDR1 is LNHDA and CDR2 SQIVND (reference sequence). CDR3 length: 13 residues. V gave up 6 bases and J gave up 8 bases; unmatched junction bases: 8. CDR3 sequence: CASRTGQAIGYTF. The CDR3 nucleotides read TGTGCCAGTAGGACGGGACAGGCTATCGGCTACACCTTC. The whole variable domain, filled in from reference TRBV19 and TRBJ1-2, reads DGGITQSPKYLFRKEGQNVTLSCEQNLNHDAMYWYRQDPGQGLRLIYYSQIVNDFQKGDIAEGYSVSREKKESFPLTVTSAQKNPTAFYLCASRTGQAIGYTFGSGTRLTVV.

This sequence joins TRBV5-6 and TRBJ2-5, with 9 bases that match TRBD1. After removal of 3 bases from V and 5 bases from J, the junction contained 5 bases not matched to a gene. The CDR3 consists of 14 residues. The germline V gene has CDR1 SGHDT and CDR2 YYEEEE. CDR3: CASSSGQGRETQYF. CDR3 nucleotides: TGTGCCAGCAGCTCCGGACAGGGGAGGGAGACCCAGTACTTC.

CDR3 in DNA: TGTGCCAGCAGCCCCTTCGGGCGGGGATTCACAGATACGCAGTATTTT. Its protein is CASSPFGRGFTDTQYF. V gene TRBV7-9 combines with J gene TRBJ2-3, with a possible D match to TRBD2 (6 bases). The V gene lost 5 bases and the J gene lost 2 bases, with 17 bases spanning the gap. Germline loops: CDR1 SEHNR, CDR2 FQNEAQ (reference sequence). This CDR3 comprises 16 residues.

The chain is built from TRBV4-2 and TRBJ2-5; the D gene is possibly TRBD2 (6 bases). Germline CDR1 reads LGHNA; CDR2 reads YNFKEQ. The V gene lost 0 bases and the J gene lost 7 bases, with 12 bases spanning the gap. The CDR3 sequence is 14 residues long. This chain's CDR3 is CASSQDGGVGTQYF. CDR3 DNA: TGTGCCAGCAGCCAAGATGGAGGGGTAGGGACCCAGTACTTC.

The rearrangement links TRBV19 to TRBJ1-2, with D maybe TRBD1 (5 bases). This CDR3 is 14 amino acids long. Germline V gene lookup returns CDR1 LNHDA and CDR2 SQIVND (reference sequence). The V gene lost 3 bases and the J gene lost 4 bases, with 12 bases spanning the gap. The CDR3 reads CASSIRGTVYGYTF. The CDR3 DNA is TGTGCCAGTAGTATCCGCGGGACGGTCTATGGCTACACCTTC.